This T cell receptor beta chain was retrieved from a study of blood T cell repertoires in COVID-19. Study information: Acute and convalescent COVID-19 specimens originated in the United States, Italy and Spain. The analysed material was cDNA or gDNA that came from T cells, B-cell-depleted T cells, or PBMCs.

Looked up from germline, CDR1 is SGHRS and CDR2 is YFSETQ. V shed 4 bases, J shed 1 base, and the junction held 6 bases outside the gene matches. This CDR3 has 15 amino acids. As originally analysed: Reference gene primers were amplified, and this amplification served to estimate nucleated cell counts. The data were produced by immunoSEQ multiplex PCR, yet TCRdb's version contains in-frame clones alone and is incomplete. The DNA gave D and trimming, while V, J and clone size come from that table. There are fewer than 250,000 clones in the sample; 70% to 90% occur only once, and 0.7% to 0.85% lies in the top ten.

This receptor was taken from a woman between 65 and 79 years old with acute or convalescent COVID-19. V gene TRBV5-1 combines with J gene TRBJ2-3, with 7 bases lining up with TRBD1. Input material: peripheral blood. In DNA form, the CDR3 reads TGCGCCAGCAGCCCCACCGGACAGGGCACAGATACGCAGTATTTT. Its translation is CASSPTGQGTDTQYF. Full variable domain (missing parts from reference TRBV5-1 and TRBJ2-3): KAGVTQTPRYLIKTRGQQVTLSCSPISGHRSVSWYQQTPGQGLQFLFEYFSETQRNKGNFPGRFSGRQFSNSRSEMNVSTLELGDSALYLCASSPTGQGTDTQYFGPGTRLTVL.